Sequencing of this T cell receptor beta chain was carried out in a study of T cell changes during pregnancy in multiple sclerosis. V lost 7 bases and J 0 bases, leaving 19 bases between the germline ends. The CDR3 is made up of 17 amino acids. CDR1 LGHNT and CDR2 FRNRAP come from the germline V gene. TCRdb keeps only in-frame clones here, not all; method: immunoSEQ multiplex PCR. This sample yields some 100,000 clones, of which 75% to 95% are seen a single time; 3.1% belongs to the top ten. The chain couples TRBV12-5 to TRBJ1-5; TRBD1 is a possible D gene (5 bases). The source was peripheral blood, collected in the second trimester of pregnancy. This TCR was recovered from a female donor with multiple sclerosis, enrolled in a pregnancy study. CDR3 nucleotides: TGTGCTAGTGCCCTCCCTTGGGGCAGGTATAGCAATCAGCCCCAGCATTTT. Protein product: CASALPWGRYSNQPQHF.